The present T cell receptor (beta chain) was sequenced within a study of cytomegalovirus exposure and HLA in healthy donors. Study-wide points: Analyses of presence/absence relied on an assumption of roughly uniform sequencing depth across donors. Indistinguishability led to the exclusion of some V segments, TRBV6-2 and TRBV6-3 included. Later analysis demonstrated an association between a missense DCLRE1C variant and TCR beta V- and J-gene trimming.

This clone appeared a few times. Antigen: not known. Healthy bone marrow donors formed the donor group. This CDR3 has 15 residues. Deletions cut 9 bases from V and 8 bases from J, with 22 bases between. From germline, CDR1 is SGHAT and CDR2 FQNNGV. Primers for the PCR totalled 60 Vbeta and 13 Jbeta. Profiled with immunoSEQ multiplex PCR; TCRdb holds only in-frame clones, not every one. The data hold under 200,000 clones, with 70% to 85% observed a single time. The chain has TRBV11-2 and TRBJ1-4; a weak D match, TRBD1 (6 bases). Material for sequencing was PBMCs. This receptor was identified in a man aged 50-60 years in good health and CMV-seropositive. The chain's CDR3 is CARLLRGGAAEKLFF. The DNA of the CDR3 is TGTGCCAGGCTGCTGAGGGGGGGGGCGGCCGAAAAACTGTTTTTT.